This T cell receptor (beta chain) was recovered during a study of control samples from healthy donors and cancer patients. The data were produced by immunoSEQ multiplex PCR, yet TCRdb's version contains in-frame clones alone and is incomplete. The data hold 150,000 or so clones, with approximately 90% observed a single time. What was sequenced was blood. This receptor was identified in a woman aged 30 to 39 in good health.

The chain's CDR3 is CASSDGTGGTETQYF. As DNA, the CDR3 is TGTGCCAGCAGTGACGGGACAGGGGGCACGGAGACCCAGTACTTC. The V and J genes are TRBV27 and TRBJ2-5, with TRBD1 identical over 12 bases. CDR3 size: 15 residues. Trimming at V came to 5 bases and at J to 5 bases, leaving 6 bases not matched to a gene. Germline values: CDR1 MNHEY, CDR2 SMNVEV (reference sequence).